This TCR beta chain was profiled in a study of metastatic and nonmetastatic thyroid tumors. This CDR3 has 15 residues. V lost 1 base and J lost 6, with 12 bases in between. TCRdb reanalyzed the PCR reads via MiXCR. The sample contains about 40,000 clones, about a sixth of which appear only once. Thyroid surgery took place with no prior treatment in any patient. The clonotype was recovered from a female donor with papillary thyroid cancer or a benign thyroid nodule (not recorded which). Some clones in this sample may be carry-over from other donors' samples. The sample was blood. The chain carries TRBV12-3 or TRBV12-4 and TRBJ1-4, with a possible D match to TRBD1 (6 bases). The CDR3 nucleotides are TGTGCCAGCAGTTTAGGTCAGGGACATGATGAAAAACTGTTTTTT. Translation gives CASSLGQGHDEKLFF.